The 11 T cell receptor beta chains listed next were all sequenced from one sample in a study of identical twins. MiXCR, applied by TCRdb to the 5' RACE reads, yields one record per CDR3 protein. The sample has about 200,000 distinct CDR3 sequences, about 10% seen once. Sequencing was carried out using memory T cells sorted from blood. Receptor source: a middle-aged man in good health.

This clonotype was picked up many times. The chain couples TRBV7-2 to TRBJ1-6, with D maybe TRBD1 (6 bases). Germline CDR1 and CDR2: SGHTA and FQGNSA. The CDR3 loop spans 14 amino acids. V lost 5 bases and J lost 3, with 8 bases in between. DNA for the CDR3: TGTGCCAGCAGCCTCAGGGGCTATAATTCACCCCTCCACTTT. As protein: CASSLRGYNSPLHF.

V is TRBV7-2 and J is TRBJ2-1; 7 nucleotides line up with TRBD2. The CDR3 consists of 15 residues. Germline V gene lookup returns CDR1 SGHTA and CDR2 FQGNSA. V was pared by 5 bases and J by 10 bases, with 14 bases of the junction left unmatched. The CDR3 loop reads CASSPVGGRAREQFF. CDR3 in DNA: TGTGCCAGCAGCCCCGTTGGTGGGAGGGCCAGGGAGCAGTTCTTC.

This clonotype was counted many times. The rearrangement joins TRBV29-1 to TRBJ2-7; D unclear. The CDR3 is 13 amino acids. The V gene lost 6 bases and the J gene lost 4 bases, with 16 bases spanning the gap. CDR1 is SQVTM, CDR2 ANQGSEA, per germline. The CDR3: CSVRAADRYEQYF. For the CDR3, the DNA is TGCAGCGTCCGGGCCGCGGATCGATACGAGCAGTACTTC.

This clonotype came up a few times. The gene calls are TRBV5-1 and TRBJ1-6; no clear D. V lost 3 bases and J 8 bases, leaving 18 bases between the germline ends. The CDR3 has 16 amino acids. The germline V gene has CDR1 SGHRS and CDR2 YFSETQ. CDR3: CASSSQPGRLDSPLHF. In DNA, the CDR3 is TGCGCCAGCAGCTCTCAACCGGGCCGGTTGGATTCACCCCTCCACTTT.

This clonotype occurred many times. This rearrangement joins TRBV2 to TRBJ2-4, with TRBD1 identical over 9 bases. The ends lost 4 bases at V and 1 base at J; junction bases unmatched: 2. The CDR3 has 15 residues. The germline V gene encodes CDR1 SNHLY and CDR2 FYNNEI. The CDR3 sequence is CASSGQGEAKNIQYF. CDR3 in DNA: TGTGCCAGCAGTGGACAGGGGGAGGCCAAAAACATTCAGTACTTC.

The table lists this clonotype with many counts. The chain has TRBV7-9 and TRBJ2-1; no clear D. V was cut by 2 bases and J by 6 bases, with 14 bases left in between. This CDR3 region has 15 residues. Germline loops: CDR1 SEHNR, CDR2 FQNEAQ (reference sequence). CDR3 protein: CASSLTSPLSNEQFF. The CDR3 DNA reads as TGTGCCAGCAGCTTAACCTCACCGCTGAGCAATGAGCAGTTCTTC.

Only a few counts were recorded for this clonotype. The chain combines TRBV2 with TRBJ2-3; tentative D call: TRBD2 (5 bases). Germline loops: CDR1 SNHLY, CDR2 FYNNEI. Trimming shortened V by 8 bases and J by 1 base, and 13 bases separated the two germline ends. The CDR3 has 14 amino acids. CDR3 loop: CASVHGDGTDTQYF. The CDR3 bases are TGTGCCAGCGTCCACGGGGATGGCACAGATACGCAGTATTTT.

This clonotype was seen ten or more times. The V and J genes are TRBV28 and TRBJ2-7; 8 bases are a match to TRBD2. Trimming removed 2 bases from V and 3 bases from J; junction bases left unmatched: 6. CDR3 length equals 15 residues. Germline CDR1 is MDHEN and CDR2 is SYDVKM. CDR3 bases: TGTGCCAGCAGTTTAGGCGGGAGGAAGGGCTACGAGCAGTACTTC. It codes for CASSLGGRKGYEQYF.

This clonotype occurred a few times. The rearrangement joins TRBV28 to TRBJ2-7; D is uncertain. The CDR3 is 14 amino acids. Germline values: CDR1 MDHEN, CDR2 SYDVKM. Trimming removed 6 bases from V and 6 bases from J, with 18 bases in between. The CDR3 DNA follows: TGTGCCAGCAGGGTCAAGACACCTACGGGCGAGCAGTACTTC. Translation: CASRVKTPTGEQYF. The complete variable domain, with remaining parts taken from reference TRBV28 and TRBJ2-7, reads DVKVTQSSRYLVKRTGEKVFLECVQDMDHENMFWYRQDPGLGLRLIYFSYDVKMKEKGDIPEGYSVSREKKERFSLILESASTNQTSMYLCASRVKTPTGEQYFGPGTRLTVT.

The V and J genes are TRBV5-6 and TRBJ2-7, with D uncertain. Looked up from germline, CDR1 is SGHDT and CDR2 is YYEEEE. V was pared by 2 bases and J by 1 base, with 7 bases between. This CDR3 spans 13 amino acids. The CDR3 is CASSFRVSYEQYF. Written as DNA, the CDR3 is TGTGCCAGCAGCTTTCGGGTTTCCTACGAGCAGTACTTC.

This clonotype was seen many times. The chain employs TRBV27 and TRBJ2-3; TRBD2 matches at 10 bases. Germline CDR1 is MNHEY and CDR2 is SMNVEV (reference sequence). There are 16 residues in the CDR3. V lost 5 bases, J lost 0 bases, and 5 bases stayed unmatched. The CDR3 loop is CASSHRTSGSTDTQYF. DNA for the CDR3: TGTGCCAGCAGTCACCGGACTAGCGGTAGCACAGATACGCAGTATTTT.